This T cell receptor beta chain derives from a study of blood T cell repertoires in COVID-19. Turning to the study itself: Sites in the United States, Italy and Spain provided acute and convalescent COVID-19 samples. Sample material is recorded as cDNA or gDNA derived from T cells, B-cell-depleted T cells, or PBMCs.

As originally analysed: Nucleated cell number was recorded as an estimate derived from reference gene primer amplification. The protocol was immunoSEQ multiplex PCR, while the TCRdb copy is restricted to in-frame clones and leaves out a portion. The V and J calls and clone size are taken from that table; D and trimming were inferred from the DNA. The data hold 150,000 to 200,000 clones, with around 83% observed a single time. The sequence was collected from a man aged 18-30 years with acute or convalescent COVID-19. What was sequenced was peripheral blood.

The CDR3 DNA follows: TGTGCCAGCAGTGACGGGGCTAACTATGGCTACACCTTC. Protein sequence: CASSDGANYGYTF. The V call is TRBV6-1, the J call TRBJ1-2, with no clear D. Per the germline V gene, CDR1 is MNHNS and CDR2 is SASEGT. The CDR3 sequence is 13 residues long. V lost 3 bases, J lost 0 bases, and 5 bases lay in between.